Following are 16 T cell receptor beta chains from one sample sequenced in a study of T cells expressing NK-cell markers. TCRdb re-called the 5' RACE reads; every CDR3 protein appears as one record, without DNA. The sample includes roughly 350,000 distinct CDR3 sequences. The sample taken for sequencing was blood T cells: a sorted CD56 or NKG2C T cell subset, CD4+ or CD8+ T cells, or bulk PBMC T cells (not recorded which). Source of these receptors: a man aged 18-69 years in good health.

The genes are TRBV12-3 or TRBV12-4 and TRBJ1-5; TCRdb returns TRBD1, unconfirmable since there is no DNA. The CDR3 is 17 amino acids. The CDR3 region is CASKPGQGDQLNQPQHF.

V usage is TRBV12-3 or TRBV12-4 and J usage is TRBJ1-2; TCRdb lists TRBD1, though no DNA is available to test this call. This CDR3 spans 15 amino acids. Here the CDR3 reads CASTRPRTGKHGYTF.

The chain carries TRBV3-1 and TRBJ2-6; TCRdb selects TRBD1, and the lack of DNA leaves this call unchecked. This CDR3 spans 18 amino acids. From germline, CDR1 is LGHDT and CDR2 YNNKEL (reference sequence). This CDR3 reads CASSQGTVQYSGANVLTF.

The chain recombines TRBV5-1 with TRBJ2-6; TCRdb gives TRBD1 as the D gene, but with no DNA this cannot be confirmed. CDR1 is SGHRS, CDR2 YFSETQ, per germline. This CDR3 contains 17 residues. The CDR3 here is CASSKPGTASGANVLTF.

The chain uses TRBV7-2 and TRBJ1-6; the D gene TCRdb calls, TRBD1, cannot be checked with no DNA. Per germline, CDR1 SGHTA and CDR2 FQGNSA. CDR3 length: 15 amino acids. This CDR3 reads CASSLDRIYGSPLHF.

The chain joins TRBV5-1 to TRBJ2-3; the TRBD1 assignment by TCRdb is unverifiable without DNA. Per germline, CDR1 SGHRS and CDR2 YFSETQ. The CDR3 extends over 12 amino acids. The CDR3 here is CAGTGATDTQYF. The entire variable domain, with the rest obtained from reference TRBV5-1 and TRBJ2-3, is as follows: KAGVTQTPRYLIKTRGQQVTLSCSPISGHRSVSWYQQTPGQGLQFLFEYFSETQRNKGNFPGRFSGRQFSNSRSEMNVSTLELGDSALYLCAGTGATDTQYFGPGTRLTVL.

This chain links TRBV6-1 with TRBJ1-2; TCRdb's D call, TRBD1, is unchecked because there is no DNA. The germline CDR1 and CDR2 sequences are MNHNS and SASEGT. This CDR3 contains 13 residues. CDR3 loop: CASYRVYYNGYTF.

The rearrangement uses TRBV6-1 and TRBJ1-2; the TRBD1 assignment by TCRdb is unverifiable without DNA. The CDR3 has 13 amino acids. CDR1 and CDR2 (germline): MNHNS, SASEGT. The CDR3: CAIPGQAGYGYTF.

V and J are TRBV6-6 and TRBJ1-6. The CDR3 runs to 12 residues. Germline V lookup: CDR1 MNHNY, CDR2 SVGAGI (reference sequence). CDR3 in amino acids: CASSAVNSPLHF.

The J gene is TRBJ2-3, the V gene TRBV27. The germline CDR1 and CDR2 sequences are MNHEY and SMNVEV (reference sequence). This CDR3 contains 15 residues. CDR3 sequence: CASSKKVQFTDTQYF.

The chain recombines TRBV28 with TRBJ1-4; no DNA is available, so the TRBD1 call from TCRdb remains unchecked. Per germline, CDR1 MDHEN and CDR2 SYDVKM. The length of the CDR3 is 19 residues. The CDR3 spells CASSSPLRGRNTTNEKLFF.

This rearrangement joins TRBV5-1 to TRBJ2-3. The CDR3 is 18 amino acids. Per germline, CDR1 SGHRS and CDR2 YFSETQ. Here the CDR3 reads CASSPNSFGSTRTDTQYF.

The chain has TRBV5-4 and TRBJ1-6. This CDR3 has 13 residues. CDR1 and CDR2 (germline): SGHNT, YYREEE (reference sequence). CDR3 region: CASRLELNSPLHF.

The chain's CDR3 is CASSFGTVSAETQYF. The chain joins TRBV12-3 or TRBV12-4 to TRBJ2-5. There are 15 residues in the CDR3.

The chain links TRBV7-9 to TRBJ2-7; checking the TCRdb D call of TRBD2 is not possible without DNA. The CDR3 is 14 residues long. Germline V lookup: CDR1 SEHNR, CDR2 FQNEAQ (reference sequence). CDR3 protein: CASSSTGGHYEQYF.

This rearrangement joins TRBV19 to TRBJ1-1; TCRdb designates TRBD1, a call that cannot be tested without DNA. Germline values: CDR1 LNHDA, CDR2 SQIVND (reference sequence). CDR3 length: 15 residues. CDR3 region: CASSVQGLVNTEAFF.